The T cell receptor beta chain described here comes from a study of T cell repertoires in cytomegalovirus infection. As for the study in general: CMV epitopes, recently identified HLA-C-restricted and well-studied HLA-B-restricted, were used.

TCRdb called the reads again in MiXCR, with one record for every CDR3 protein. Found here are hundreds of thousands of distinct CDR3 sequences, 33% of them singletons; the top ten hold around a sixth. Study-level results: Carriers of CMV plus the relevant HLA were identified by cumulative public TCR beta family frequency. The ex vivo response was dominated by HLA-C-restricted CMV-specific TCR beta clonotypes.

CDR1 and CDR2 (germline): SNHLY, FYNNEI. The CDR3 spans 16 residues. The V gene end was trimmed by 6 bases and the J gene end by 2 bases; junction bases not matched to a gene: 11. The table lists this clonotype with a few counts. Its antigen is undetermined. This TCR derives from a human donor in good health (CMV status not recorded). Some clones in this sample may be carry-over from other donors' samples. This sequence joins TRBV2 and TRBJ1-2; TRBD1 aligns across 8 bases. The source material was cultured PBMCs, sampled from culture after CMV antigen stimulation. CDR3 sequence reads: CASSRARQGYNYGYTF. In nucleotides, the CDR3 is TGTGCCAGCAGCAGGGCCCGACAGGGGTACAACTATGGCTACACCTTC.